The rows below give T cell receptor beta chains drawn from one sample of a study of shared clonotypes between healthy human individuals. Profiled with immunoSEQ multiplex PCR; TCRdb holds only in-frame clones, not every one. The sample holds about 2.3 million clones, more than 85% seen once. Source material: naive CD4+ T cells from PBMCs. Receptor source: a man younger than 35 in good health. Some clones in this sample may be carry-over from other donors' samples. Each CDR3 is given without its conserved first and last residue. Fields, in order: V gene, CDR3 protein.

TRBV7-9 | ASRSTAYQETQY
TRBV5-1 | ASSPGPPRAGELF
TRBV10-1 | ASSEEVRGKTQY
TRBV28 | ASRQGFQETQY
TRBV6-6 | ASSYSVGGEQY
TRBV5-1 | ASSSTGATHSYNEQF
TRBV27 | ARGAKPQH
TRBV4-1 | ASSQVGLATPDTQY
TRBV7-2 | ASSLSGQPGTYEQY
TRBV6-5 | ASSYSMSPNYT
TRBV13 | ASSLAGGGISEQY
TRBV2 | ASSFTPTDEETQY
TRBV28 | ASRKPGRLQRDEKLF
TRBV7-9 | ASSLPLGRVGDEQF
TRBV25-1 | ASSLVGEAF
TRBV5-5 | ASSITGDQPQH
TRBV9 | ASSVAPGLTAGDGNTIY
TRBV4-1 | ASSQGLTGYRYEQY
TRBV6-1 | ASSGGTLEQY
TRBV19 | ASSASHPYEQY
TRBV28 | ASQGGRITDTQY
TRBV29-1 | SVEWVNTEAF
TRBV7-3 | ASSWGAGANVLT